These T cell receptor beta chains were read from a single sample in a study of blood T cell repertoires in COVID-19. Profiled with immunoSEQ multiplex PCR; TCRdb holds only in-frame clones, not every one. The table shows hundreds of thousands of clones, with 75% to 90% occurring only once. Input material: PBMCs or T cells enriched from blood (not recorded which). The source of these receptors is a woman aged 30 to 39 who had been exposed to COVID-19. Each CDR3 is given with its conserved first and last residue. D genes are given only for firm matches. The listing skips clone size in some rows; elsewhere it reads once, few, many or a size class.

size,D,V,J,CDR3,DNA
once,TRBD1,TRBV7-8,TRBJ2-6,CASSSRDRGFSGANVLTF,TGTGCCAGCAGCTCACGGGACAGGGGGTTCTCTGGGGCCAACGTCCTGACTTTC
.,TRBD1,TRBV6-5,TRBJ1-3,CASSTGQGVDTIYF,TGTGCCAGCAGCACGGGACAGGGGGTAGACACCATATATTTT
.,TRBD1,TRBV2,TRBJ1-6,CASSGTNRGGSPLHF,TGTGCCAGCAGTGGGACGAACAGGGGTGGTTCACCCCTCCACTTT
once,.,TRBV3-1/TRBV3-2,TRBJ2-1,CASSQGVLATEQFF,TGTGCCAGCAGCCAAGGGGTCCTAGCGACTGAGCAGTTCTTC
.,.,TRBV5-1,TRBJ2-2,CASSLQAGTPGELFF,TGCGCCAGCAGCTTGCAGGCTGGAACCCCCGGGGAGCTGTTTTTT
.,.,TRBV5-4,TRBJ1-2,CASSAGQRDYGYTF,TGTGCCAGCAGCGCCGGACAGCGCGACTATGGCTACACCTTC
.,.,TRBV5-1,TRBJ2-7,CASSPGVTYEQYF,TGCGCCAGCAGCCCAGGGGTAACCTACGAGCAGTACTTC
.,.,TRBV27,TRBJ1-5,CASSHTGLGQPQHF,TGTGCCAGCAGCCACACAGGCCTTGGTCAGCCCCAGCATTTT
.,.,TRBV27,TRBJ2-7,CASSRQESYEQYF,TGTGCCAGCAGCCGACAGGAATCCTACGAGCAGTACTTC
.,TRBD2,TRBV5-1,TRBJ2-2,CASSRRGGGRNTGELFF,TGCGCCAGCAGCCGGAGGGGCGGGGGGAGAAACACCGGGGAGCTGTTTTTT